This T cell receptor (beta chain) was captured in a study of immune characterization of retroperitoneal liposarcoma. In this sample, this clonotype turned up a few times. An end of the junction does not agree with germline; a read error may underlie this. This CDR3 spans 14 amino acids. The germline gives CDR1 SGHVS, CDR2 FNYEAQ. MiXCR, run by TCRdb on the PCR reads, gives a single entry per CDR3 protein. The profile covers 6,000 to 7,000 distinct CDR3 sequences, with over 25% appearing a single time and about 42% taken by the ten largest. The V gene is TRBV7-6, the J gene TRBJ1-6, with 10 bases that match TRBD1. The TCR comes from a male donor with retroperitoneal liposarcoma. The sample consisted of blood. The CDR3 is CASSRGTGAYEQYF. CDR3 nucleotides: TGTGCCAGCAGCCGTGGGACAGGGGCCTACGAGCAGTACTTT.